The present T cell receptor (beta chain) was sequenced within a study of CD8 T cells in Susac syndrome. As for the study in general: Treatment status at blood draw for the Susac syndrome patients was therapy-naive, corticosteroids, or intravenous immunoglobulin alone.

The authors reverse transcribed about 0.5 to 1 ug RNA with random hexamers. Via MiXCR, TCRdb re-called the immunoSEQ multiplex PCR reads, giving one row per CDR3 protein. Of 71,000 or so distinct CDR3 sequences in the sample, just over 90% were seen once. Diagnostic criteria defined recently for definite or probable disease were met by the Susac syndrome patients. The CDR3 contains 14 residues. The germline gives CDR1 SGHTA, CDR2 FQGTGA. Deletions cut 5 bases from V and 0 bases from J, with 10 bases between. This chain uses TRBV7-3 with TRBJ1-1; D possibly corresponds to TRBD1 (6 bases). Sequenced: CD4+ T cells from PBMCs. This receptor was identified in a human donor with Susac syndrome. The CDR3 DNA sequence: TGTGCCAGCAGCCGCGGACAGATGAACACTGAAGCTTTCTTT. Its protein product is CASSRGQMNTEAFF.